These 30 T cell receptor beta chains were all obtained from the same sample, sequenced in a study of T cell changes during pregnancy in multiple sclerosis. Clones were sequenced by immunoSEQ multiplex PCR, and TCRdb holds only the in-frame ones, with some missing. The sample has some 100,000 clones; around 92% are singletons. Sequencing was performed on peripheral blood, taken before pregnancy. The receptors stem from a female donor with multiple sclerosis, enrolled in a pregnancy study.

This clone was counted a single time. The chain recombines TRBV2 with TRBJ1-5, with a tentative D call TRBD1 (5 bases). The CDR3 totals 16 residues. Germline CDR1 and CDR2: SNHLY and FYNNEI. V was clipped by 6 bases and J by 0 bases, with 15 bases between them. CDR3 in amino acids: CASRGRRVYSNQPQHF. In DNA form, the CDR3 reads TGTGCCAGCAGGGGCCGCAGGGTTTATAGCAATCAGCCCCAGCATTTT.

The chain links TRBV27 to TRBJ1-5; a possible D gene is TRBD1 (5 bases). The CDR3 is 16 amino acids. The V gene lost 4 bases and the J gene lost 3 bases, with 16 bases spanning the gap. Looked up from germline, CDR1 is MNHEY and CDR2 is SMNVEV (reference sequence). The DNA of the CDR3 is TGTGCCAGCAGTTATGGTCAGGGAGGGCTCAATCAGCCCCAGCATTTT. Its translation: CASSYGQGGLNQPQHF.

The V and J genes are TRBV6-5 and TRBJ2-3; 10 nucleotides align to TRBD2. Trimming removed 4 bases from V and 4 bases from J; junction bases left unmatched: 2. The CDR3 extends over 14 amino acids. The germline V gene has CDR1 MNHEY and CDR2 SVGAGI. CDR3 sequence reads: CASSLAGGPDTQYF. CDR3 nucleotides: TGTGCCAGCAGTTTAGCGGGAGGCCCAGATACGCAGTATTTT.

This clone was seen only once. This chain connects TRBV29-1 to TRBJ1-3, with a tentative D call TRBD1 (6 bases). The germline V gene encodes CDR1 SQVTM and CDR2 ANQGSEA. V was cut by 6 bases and J by 4 bases, with 13 bases left in between. CDR3 length: 13 amino acids. CDR3 loop: CSVGRGDGNTIYF. Here the CDR3 DNA reads TGCAGCGTCGGCAGGGGCGACGGAAACACCATATATTTT.

This rearrangement joins TRBV10-3 to TRBJ2-1, with TRBD2 identical over 11 bases. The CDR3 contains 16 residues. Unmatched junction bases numbered 2, after V lost 4 bases and J lost 0 bases. In germline, CDR1 is ENHRY, CDR2 SYGVKD. CDR3 DNA: TGTGCCATCAGTGGCACTAGCGGGAGCTCCTACAATGAGCAGTTCTTC. It specifies CAISGTSGSSYNEQFF.

The chain carries TRBV19 and TRBJ2-7, with 7 bases matching TRBD2. The better agreement between TRBJ2-1 and the DNA end casts doubt on the J call. CDR1 and CDR2 (germline): LNHDA, SQIVND (reference sequence). This CDR3 is 14 amino acids long. Here the CDR3 DNA reads TGTGCCAGTAGTTCGACCCCAGCGGGGCATGAGCAGTTCTTC. Protein: CASSSTPAGHEQFF.

The rearrangement uses TRBV9 and TRBJ1-3, with D unclear. The CDR3 spans 18 residues. Germline lookup yields CDR1 SGDLS and CDR2 YYNGEE. V lost 0 bases and J 1 base, leaving 17 bases between the germline ends. The DNA of the CDR3 is TGTGCCAGCAGCGTAGCAATGCTACCGAGAGAATCTGGAAACACCATATATTTT. Translating it yields CASSVAMLPRESGNTIYF.

The chain employs TRBV7-9 and TRBJ2-5; D remains ambiguous. This CDR3 comprises 14 residues. CDR1 is SEHNR and CDR2 is FQNEAQ in the germline V gene (reference sequence). V was trimmed by 5 bases and J by 7 bases, leaving 17 bases between them. The CDR3 sequence: CASSLAWPGATQYF. The CDR3 DNA follows: TGTGCCAGCAGCCTCGCCTGGCCTGGAGCGACCCAGTACTTC. Filled out from reference TRBV7-9 and TRBJ2-5, the complete variable domain reads DTGVSQNPRHKITKRGQNVTFRCDPISEHNRLYWYRQTLGQGPEFLTYFQNEAQLEKSRLLSDRFSAERPKGSFSTLEIQRTEQGDSAMYLCASSLAWPGATQYFGPGTRLLVL.

The genes are TRBV5-1 and TRBJ2-7; 9 bases fit TRBD2. Losses at the gene ends were 6 bases for V and 2 bases for J; bases not matched to a gene: 9. Germline CDR1 reads SGHRS; CDR2 reads YFSETQ. The CDR3 spans 15 residues. In DNA, the CDR3 is TGCGCCAGCACCCTCGGACTAGCGAGAACCTACGAGCAGTACTTC. Its protein product is CASTLGLARTYEQYF.

This clone was detected once. The rearrangement links TRBV7-2 to TRBJ1-2; 11 nucleotides line up with TRBD1. This CDR3 has 15 amino acids. In germline, CDR1 is SGHTA, CDR2 FQGNSA. Losses at the gene ends were 3 bases for V and 5 bases for J; bases not matched to a gene: 5. The CDR3 sequence: CASSFRTGGDYGYTF. CDR3 DNA sequence: TGTGCCAGCAGCTTTAGGACAGGGGGCGATTATGGCTACACCTTC.

In its sample, this clone was seen a few times. V and J are TRBV12-5 and TRBJ2-1, with D possibly TRBD1 on 6 matching bases. Trimming pared 6 bases from V and 5 bases from J, leaving 14 bases between. The CDR3 extends over 14 amino acids. Germline V gene data show CDR1 as LGHNT and CDR2 as FRNRAP. In nucleotides, the CDR3 is TGTGCTAGTGGCCGACCCGGACAGAACAATGAGCAGTTCTTC. This codes for CASGRPGQNNEQFF.

The genes are TRBV5-1 and TRBJ2-3, with 8 bases matching TRBD1. Germline CDR1 SGHRS, CDR2 YFSETQ. Trimming took 6 bases from V and 3 from J; bases not matched to a gene: 6. This CDR3 region has 14 residues. CDR3 loop: CASNPGGSTDTQYF. In DNA form, the CDR3 reads TGCGCCAGCAACCCAGGGGGCTCTACAGATACGCAGTATTTT.

CDR3 protein: CASSSQGEHYEQYF. The CDR3 nucleotides are TGTGCCAGCAGCTCCCAAGGAGAGCACTACGAGCAGTACTTC. The chain has TRBV13 and TRBJ2-7; D gene uncertain. Germline CDR1 PRHDT, CDR2 FYEKMQ (reference sequence). V lost 4 bases to trimming and J lost 3 bases, with 13 bases between them. The CDR3 has 14 amino acids.

The chain uses TRBV30 and TRBJ1-5, with D perhaps matching TRBD1 (6 bases). Germline CDR1 is GTSNPN and CDR2 is SVGIG (reference sequence). V was trimmed by 1 base and J by 7 bases, leaving 17 bases between them. This CDR3 contains 15 residues. In DNA form, the CDR3 reads TGTGCCTGGAGTGACACGGGGGGGGGCGGACAGCCCCAGCATTTT. Translation gives CAWSDTGGGGQPQHF. Full variable domain (rest looked up from reference TRBV30 and TRBJ1-5): SQTIHQWPATLVQPVGSPLSLECTVEGTSNPNLYWYRQAAGRGLQLLFYSVGIGQISSEVPQNLSASRPQDRQFILSSKKLLLSDSGFYLCAWSDTGGGGQPQHFGDGTRLSIL.

The chain has TRBV9 and TRBJ2-5; TRBD1 is a possible D gene (6 bases). Trimming took off 4 bases at V and 13 bases at J, with 17 bases between the two ends. The CDR3 sequence is 12 residues long. The germline CDR1 and CDR2 sequences are SGDLS and YYNGEE. The CDR3 DNA follows: TGTGCCAGCAGCCACGGCCCGGGACATGTGTACTTC. Its protein is CASSHGPGHVYF.

V gene TRBV19 combines with J gene TRBJ1-1, with 7 bases that match TRBD1. Germline V gives CDR1 LNHDA, CDR2 SQIVND (reference sequence). The junction had 0 bases not matched to a gene; V was cut back by 1 base and J by 1 base. This CDR3 comprises 14 residues. DNA for the CDR3: TGTGCCAGTAGTATAGGGACAGGGAACACTGAAGCTTTCTTT. Its protein product is CASSIGTGNTEAFF.

The gene calls are TRBV12-5 and TRBJ1-2; D perhaps matches TRBD1 (5 bases). The CDR3 length is 16 residues. CDR1 and CDR2 from the germline V gene are LGHNT and FRNRAP. Trimming stripped 6 bases from V and 5 bases from J, with 22 bases between. CDR3 sequence reads: CASGDYWETEPYGYTF. CDR3 nucleotides: TGTGCTAGTGGGGACTATTGGGAGACAGAGCCTTATGGCTACACCTTC.

This rearrangement joins TRBV11-2 to TRBJ2-7, with 12 bases matching TRBD2. Germline V lookup: CDR1 SGHAT, CDR2 FQNNGV. Trimming at V came to 1 base and at J to 4 bases, leaving 5 bases not matched to a gene. This CDR3 is 16 amino acids long. CDR3 in amino acids: CASSLGLAGDWYEQYF. In nucleotides, the CDR3 is TGTGCCAGCAGCTTAGGACTAGCGGGAGATTGGTACGAGCAGTACTTC. The entire variable domain, with the rest obtained from reference TRBV11-2 and TRBJ2-7, is as follows: EAGVAQSPRYKIIEKRQSVAFWCNPISGHATLYWYQQILGQGPKLLIQFQNNGVVDDSQLPKDRFSAERLKGVDSTLKIQPAKLEDSAVYLCASSLGLAGDWYEQYFGPGTRLTVT.

The chain combines TRBV6-6 with TRBJ1-1; 7 bases are shared with TRBD1. CDR3 length: 14 residues. The germline gives CDR1 MNHNY, CDR2 SVGAGI (reference sequence). The junction had 8 bases not matched to a gene; V was cut back by 8 bases and J by 2 bases. This CDR3 reads CASGTQGINTEAFF. As DNA, the CDR3 is TGTGCCAGCGGGACACAGGGGATTAACACTGAAGCTTTCTTT.

The chain recombines TRBV5-1 with TRBJ1-5; tentatively, D is TRBD1 (5 bases). This CDR3 has 15 amino acids. Germline CDR1 SGHRS, CDR2 YFSETQ. V was clipped by 3 bases and J by 3 bases, with 13 bases between them. CDR3 amino acids: CASSWSSGANQPQHF. Written as DNA, the CDR3 is TGCGCCAGCAGCTGGAGCAGCGGGGCCAATCAGCCCCAGCATTTT.

V usage is TRBV6-1 and J usage is TRBJ2-7, with 8 bases aligning to TRBD2. The length of the CDR3 is 13 residues. CDR1 is MNHNS, CDR2 SASEGT, per germline. Unmatched junction bases numbered 5, after V lost 6 bases and J lost 4 bases. In DNA form, the CDR3 reads TGTGCCAGCAGCCAGGGACTAGTATACGAGCAGTACTTC. It encodes CASSQGLVYEQYF.

The chain uses TRBV5-5 and TRBJ2-7, with 7 bases identical to TRBD1. The CDR3 is 13 amino acids. Per germline, CDR1 SGHKS and CDR2 YYEKEE (reference sequence). V shed 0 bases, J shed 3 bases, and the junction held 0 bases outside the gene matches. The chain's CDR3 is CASSLDRGYEQYF. The CDR3 region has the DNA TGTGCCAGCAGCTTGGACAGGGGCTACGAGCAGTACTTC.

V is TRBV9 and J is TRBJ2-7, with TRBD2 matching 9 bases. The germline CDR1 and CDR2 sequences are SGDLS and YYNGEE. There are 13 residues in the CDR3. The ends lost 0 bases at V and 5 bases at J; junction bases unmatched: 0. The CDR3 DNA sequence: TGTGCCAGCAGCGTAGGGACTAGCGACGAGCAGTACTTC. It codes for CASSVGTSDEQYF.

The V and J genes are TRBV5-1 and TRBJ2-1; 11 bases map to TRBD2. The CDR3 extends over 19 amino acids. Germline V gene lookup returns CDR1 SGHRS and CDR2 YFSETQ. V was pared by 1 base and J by 0 bases, with 9 bases of the junction left unmatched. CDR3 nucleotides: TGCGCCAGCAGCTTGCGTAAACTTCTAGCGGGAGGCTCCTACAATGAGCAGTTCTTC. Translated: CASSLRKLLAGGSYNEQFF.

DNA for the CDR3: TGCGCCAGCAGCTTGTCGGACGAGCAGTACTTC. It specifies CASSLSDEQYF. V usage is TRBV5-1 and J usage is TRBJ2-7, with D hard to call. The CDR3 extends over 11 amino acids. V was trimmed by 1 base and J by 5 bases, leaving 4 bases between them. Germline-derived CDR1 and CDR2 are SGHRS and YFSETQ.

The chain combines TRBV7-9 with TRBJ2-5; 7 bases fit TRBD2. The V gene's germline CDR1 is SEHNR and CDR2 FQNEAQ (reference sequence). The CDR3 sequence is 14 residues long. The V gene end was trimmed by 7 bases and the J gene end by 1 base; junction bases not matched to a gene: 6. CDR3 in DNA: TGTGCCAGCACCTGGGGCGGGAGCCAAGAGACCCAGTACTTC. Translation gives CASTWGGSQETQYF.

This chain joins TRBV27 and TRBJ2-7, with 7 positions matching TRBD1. The ends lost 2 bases at V and 0 bases at J; junction bases unmatched: 4. Per the germline V gene, CDR1 is MNHEY and CDR2 is SMNVEV (reference sequence). This CDR3 is 15 amino acids long. The CDR3 is CASSLHSGGSYEQYF. CDR3 bases: TGTGCCAGCAGTTTACATTCAGGGGGCTCCTACGAGCAGTACTTC.

The rearrangement joins TRBV6-1 to TRBJ2-1; 7 bases agree with TRBD2. Trimming removed 2 bases from V and 11 bases from J; junction bases left unmatched: 9. This CDR3 spans 14 amino acids. The V gene's germline CDR1 is MNHNS and CDR2 SASEGT. The CDR3 is CASSERLLAIQQFF. Written as DNA, the CDR3 is TGTGCCAGCAGTGAACGGTTACTAGCGATTCAGCAGTTCTTC.

The chain joins TRBV9 to TRBJ1-1; TRBD1 is a possible D gene (6 bases). The CDR3 sequence is 14 residues long. Trimming cost V 0 bases and J 4 bases, with 10 bases left between them. Germline assignment: CDR1 SGDLS and CDR2 YYNGEE. The CDR3 DNA is TGTGCCAGCAGCGTAGCTCTCAGGGGCACTGAAGCTTTCTTT. Protein sequence: CASSVALRGTEAFF.

In this sample, this clone turned up once. The rearrangement uses TRBV29-1 and TRBJ1-1, with a possible D match to TRBD1 (5 bases). The V end lost 4 bases, the J end lost 4 bases, and 10 bases lay between the germline ends. Germline V lookup: CDR1 SQVTM, CDR2 ANQGSEA. The CDR3 sequence is 12 residues long. CDR3: CSVVAGFTEAFF. The CDR3 bases are TGCAGCGTTGTTGCAGGGTTCACTGAAGCTTTCTTT.